Listed here are 22 T cell receptor beta chains from one sample, sequenced in a study of CD8 T cells in ankylosing spondylitis. TCRdb re-called the 5' RACE reads with MiXCR, one entry per CDR3 protein. Of 300,000 to 350,000 distinct CDR3 sequences in the sample, roughly 15% are singletons; the top ten hold roughly 1.1%. The sequencing sample was made of blood, either unsorted or a sorted T cell fraction (not recorded which). The source of these receptors is a male donor with ankylosing spondylitis or in good health (not recorded which).

The rearrangement uses TRBV12-3 or TRBV12-4 and TRBJ2-7; TRBD1 agrees at 9 bases. The CDR3 runs 16 residues. J gave up 5 bases and V 5 bases, and 13 bases lay outside the gene matches. The CDR3 reads CASSENRGQGGNEQYF. The DNA of the CDR3 is TGTGCCAGCAGTGAAAATAGGGGACAGGGAGGCAACGAGCAGTACTTC.

This chain connects TRBV5-1 to TRBJ2-2; D is ambiguous. Germline V CDR1 and CDR2: SGHRS, YFSETQ. This CDR3 has 13 residues. With 5 bases removed from V and 4 bases from J, the gap between germline ends came to 9 bases. The CDR3 region is CASRFPGTGELFF. Written as DNA, the CDR3 is TGCGCCAGCAGATTTCCGGGCACCGGGGAGCTGTTTTTT.

This sequence joins TRBV5-6 and TRBJ2-3; TRBD1 agrees at 11 bases. Germline V gene sequence: CDR1 SGHDT, CDR2 YYEEEE. The CDR3 sequence is 15 residues long. J was trimmed by 3 bases and V by 7 bases; bases with no gene match: 7. CDR3 DNA sequence: TGTGCCAGCGAGGCCGGGACAGGGGGAACAGATACGCAGTATTTT. The encoded protein is CASEAGTGGTDTQYF.

This clonotype showed up many times. The J gene is TRBJ1-6, the V gene TRBV2, with TRBD1 matching over 7 bases. The junction had 4 bases not matched to a gene; V was cut back by 0 bases and J by 8 bases. CDR3 length equals 15 residues. Germline CDR1 is SNHLY and CDR2 is FYNNEI. Written as DNA, the CDR3 is TGTGCCAGCAGTGAAGCGGAGGGGGCATATTCACCCCTCCACTTT. This sequence encodes CASSEAEGAYSPLHF.

The chain combines TRBV5-1 with TRBJ2-1; weak D call: TRBD2 (6 bases). V shed 0 bases and J shed 6 bases, with 13 bases lying between them. CDR3 size: 15 residues. The germline CDR1 and CDR2 sequences are SGHRS and YFSETQ. CDR3 DNA sequence: TGCGCCAGCAGCTTGGGGGGCGGGATTCTCAATGAGCAGTTCTTC. Translated: CASSLGGGILNEQFF.

The rearrangement joins TRBV18 to TRBJ2-3, with unresolved D. Germline values: CDR1 KGHSH, CDR2 LQKENI. CDR3 length equals 12 residues. V gave up 2 bases and J gave up 4 bases, with 4 bases separating them. CDR3 protein: CASSPMADTQYF. The CDR3 coding sequence is TGTGCCAGCTCACCAATGGCAGATACGCAGTATTTT.

This clonotype was found a few times. The J gene is TRBJ2-7, the V gene TRBV6-1, with a possible D match to TRBD1 (5 bases). The germline gives CDR1 MNHNS, CDR2 SASEGT. Trimming took 7 bases from V and 5 from J, leaving 12 bases between them. This CDR3 comprises 12 residues. CDR3 coding DNA: TGTGCCAGCACCCGAAAAGGGGACGAGCAGTACTTC. This codes for CASTRKGDEQYF.

This clonotype was seen repeatedly, ten times or more. V is TRBV20-1 and J is TRBJ1-1, with TRBD1 as a possible D gene (5 bases). Trimming stripped 5 bases from V and 4 bases from J, with 11 bases between. The germline V gene encodes CDR1 DFQATT and CDR2 SNEGSKA (reference sequence). The length of the CDR3 is 12 residues. CDR3 DNA: TGCAGTGCTGCAGGGAATCCCACTGAAGCTTTCTTT. It yields the protein CSAAGNPTEAFF.

The table lists this clonotype with a few counts. V and J are TRBV20-1 and TRBJ2-7; 14 nucleotides line up with TRBD2. This CDR3 comprises 17 residues. Germline CDR1 DFQATT, CDR2 SNEGSKA (reference sequence). The J segment lost 0 bases and the V segment lost 0 bases, leaving 4 bases of the junction unmatched. CDR3 sequence: CSAREGLAGEYSYEQYF. In DNA, the CDR3 is TGCAGTGCTAGAGAGGGACTAGCGGGAGAATACTCCTACGAGCAGTACTTC.

The chain uses TRBV3-1 and TRBJ1-6; unclear D gene. In germline, CDR1 is LGHDT, CDR2 YNNKEL (reference sequence). The V gene lost 2 bases and the J gene lost 13 bases, with 15 bases spanning the gap. The CDR3 loop spans 14 amino acids. In DNA form, the CDR3 reads TGTGCCAGCAGCCAAAATGGAGGCGGGATGCCCCTCCACTTT. Translating gives CASSQNGGGMPLHF. The whole variable domain, filled in from reference TRBV3-1 and TRBJ1-6, reads DTAVSQTPKYLVTQMGNDKSIKCEQNLGHDTMYWYKQDSKKFLKIMFSYNNKELIINETVPNRFSPKSPDKAHLNLHINSLELGDSAVYFCASSQNGGGMPLHFGNGTRLTVT.

V and J are TRBV5-1 and TRBJ1-2; 7 nucleotides line up with TRBD1. In germline, CDR1 is SGHRS, CDR2 YFSETQ. After removal of 4 bases from V and 4 bases from J, the junction contained 13 bases not matched to a gene. The CDR3 sequence is 16 residues long. In nucleotides, the CDR3 is TGCGCCAGCAGCATCGGACAGGAGACCACCGGCTATGGCTACACCTTC. Translated, it gives CASSIGQETTGYGYTF.

This chain joins TRBV25-1 and TRBJ2-7, with 7 bases lining up with TRBD1. The V segment lost 6 bases and the J segment 5 bases; nucleotides outside the gene matches: 16. The CDR3 is made up of 16 amino acids. Germline CDR1 MGHDK, CDR2 SYGVNS. The CDR3 DNA follows: TGTGCCAGCAGCGAACCCTCAAGGAACAGGGGTGACGAGCAGTACTTC. Translated, it gives CASSEPSRNRGDEQYF.

The chain joins TRBV20-1 to TRBJ2-7; D is unresolved. The germline V gene encodes CDR1 DFQATT and CDR2 SNEGSKA (reference sequence). V was clipped by 6 bases and J by 1 base, with 10 bases between them. The CDR3 runs to 12 residues. This CDR3 reads CSASHRSYEQYF. The CDR3 DNA follows: TGCAGTGCGTCGCACCGGTCCTACGAGCAGTACTTC.

This clonotype has just a few counts. V is TRBV7-8 and J is TRBJ2-7, with 8 bases lining up with TRBD1. The CDR3 is 14 residues long. From germline, CDR1 is SGHVS and CDR2 FQNEAQ. V lost 5 bases and J lost 6; bases outside the gene matches: 9. As DNA, the CDR3 is TGTGCCAGCAGCAGACCGGCCAGGGGGCCCGAGCAGTACTTC. Protein sequence: CASSRPARGPEQYF.

This rearrangement joins TRBV30 to TRBJ2-5, with 12 bases fitting TRBD2. V lost 2 bases to trimming and J lost 6 bases; unmatched junction nucleotides: 7. Germline CDR1 and CDR2: GTSNPN and SVGIG (reference sequence). CDR3 length equals 15 residues. The CDR3 DNA follows: TGTGCCTGGAGTTCGCTAGCGGGAGGGCCGAAGACCCAGTACTTC. Translated, it gives CAWSSLAGGPKTQYF.

This chain joins TRBV9 and TRBJ1-2, with a weak D call TRBD1 (5 bases). There are 13 residues in the CDR3. Trimming pared 5 bases from V and 8 bases from J, leaving 16 bases between. Germline lookup yields CDR1 SGDLS and CDR2 YYNGEE. CDR3 in DNA: TGTGCCAGCAGTAAGGAGGGGAGGCACGGCTACACCTTC. Protein: CASSKEGRHGYTF.

This clonotype was observed a few times. The chain carries TRBV20-1 and TRBJ2-2, with 11 nucleotides matching TRBD2. The CDR3 extends over 17 amino acids. Unmatched junction bases numbered 15, after V lost 6 bases and J lost 6 bases. Germline V gene sequence: CDR1 DFQATT, CDR2 SNEGSKA (reference sequence). The DNA of the CDR3 is TGCAGTGCGCGCCCGGCTACTAGCGGGAGTCTACCCGGGGAGCTGTTTTTT. This encodes CSARPATSGSLPGELFF.

The chain uses TRBV2 and TRBJ1-1; D remains unclear. The CDR3 consists of 11 residues. CDR1 is SNHLY, CDR2 FYNNEI, per germline. The V end was cut by 7 bases, the J end by 2 bases, with 5 bases between. CDR3: CASIFNTEAFF. CDR3 nucleotide sequence: TGTGCCAGCATTTTTAACACTGAAGCTTTCTTT.

The V gene is TRBV12-3 or TRBV12-4, the J gene TRBJ2-3; D is uncertain. CDR3 length: 15 residues. Deletions cut 2 bases from V and 0 bases from J, with 9 bases between. The CDR3 region has the DNA TGTGCCAGCAGTTTACAGGAGACTAGCACAGATACGCAGTATTTT. It encodes CASSLQETSTDTQYF.

The genes are TRBV7-2 and TRBJ2-5; the D gene is possibly TRBD1 (6 bases). From germline, CDR1 is SGHTA and CDR2 FQGNSA. Trimming cost V 0 bases and J 5 bases, with 13 bases left between them. The CDR3 sequence is 15 residues long. CDR3: CASSLAGANGETQYF. Here the CDR3 DNA reads TGTGCCAGCAGCTTAGCGGGGGCAAATGGGGAGACCCAGTACTTC.

The chain links TRBV3-1 to TRBJ2-2; possibly TRBD1 for D (6 bases). The CDR3 extends over 16 amino acids. Trimming stripped 5 bases from V and 3 bases from J, with 16 bases between. Germline assignment: CDR1 LGHDT and CDR2 YNNKEL (reference sequence). The CDR3 nucleotides read TGTGCCAGCAGCACCCTACCAGGGGCGGACACCGGGGAGCTGTTTTTT. As protein: CASSTLPGADTGELFF.

This clonotype was counted between two and nine times. This sequence joins TRBV28 and TRBJ2-7, with D uncertain. Trimming removed 6 bases from V and 0 bases from J, with 12 bases in between. The CDR3 is 14 residues long. Germline lookup yields CDR1 MDHEN and CDR2 SYDVKM. CDR3 coding DNA: TGTGCCAGCAGAGGTTTTACAGTCTCCTACGAGCAGTACTTC. Protein product: CASRGFTVSYEQYF.